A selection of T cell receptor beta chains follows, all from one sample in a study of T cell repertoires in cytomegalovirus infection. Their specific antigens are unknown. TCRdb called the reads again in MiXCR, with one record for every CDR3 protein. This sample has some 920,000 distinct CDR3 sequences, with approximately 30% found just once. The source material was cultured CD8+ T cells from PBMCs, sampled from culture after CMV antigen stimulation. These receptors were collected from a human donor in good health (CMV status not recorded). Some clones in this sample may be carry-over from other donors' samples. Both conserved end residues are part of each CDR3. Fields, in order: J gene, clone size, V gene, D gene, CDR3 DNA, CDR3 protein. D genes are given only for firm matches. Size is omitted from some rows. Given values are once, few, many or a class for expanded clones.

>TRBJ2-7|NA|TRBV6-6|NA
TGTGCCAGCAGGACTAGGGGGGCCTACGAGCAGTACTTC
CASRTRGAYEQYF
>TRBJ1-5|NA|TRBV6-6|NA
TGTGCCAGCAGTGGGACGGGCCCCGGGAATGGCAATCAGCCCCAGCATTTT
CASSGTGPGNGNQPQHF
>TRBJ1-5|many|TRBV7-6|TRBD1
TGTGCCAGCAGCCCCCCCGGGACAGGGAATCAGCCCCAGCATTTT
CASSPPGTGNQPQHF
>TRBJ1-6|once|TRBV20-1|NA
TGCACCCTCAAGACGGTCTATAATTCACCCCTCCACTTT
CTLKTVYNSPLHF
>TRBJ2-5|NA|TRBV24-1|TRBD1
TGTGCCACCGGACAGGGATACCAAGAGACCCAGTACTTC
CATGQGYQETQYF
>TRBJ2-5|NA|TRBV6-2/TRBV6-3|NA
TGTGCCAGCAGTTACGGGGGGACAGCCGACCAAGAGACCCAGTACTTC
CASSYGGTADQETQYF
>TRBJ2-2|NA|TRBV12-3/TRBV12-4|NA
TGTGCCAGCAGTTCTTTAGACAGGAACACCGGGGAGCTGTTTTTT
CASSSLDRNTGELFF
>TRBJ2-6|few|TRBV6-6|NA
TGTGCCAGCAGTTATCGGAAATCTGGGGCCAACGTCCTGACTTTC
CASSYRKSGANVLTF
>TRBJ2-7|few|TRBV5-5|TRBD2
TGTGCCAGCAGCTGGGGAGGGAGGCAGACGGAGCAGTACTTC
CASSWGGRQTEQYF
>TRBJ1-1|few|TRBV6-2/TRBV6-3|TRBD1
TGTGCCAGCAGTTACTCGGGACAGGGTATGAACACTGAAGCTTTCTTT
CASSYSGQGMNTEAFF
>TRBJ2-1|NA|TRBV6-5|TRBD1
TGTGCCAGCAGCCTCGGGACAGGGTTCGTAGATGAGCAGTTCTTC
CASSLGTGFVDEQFF
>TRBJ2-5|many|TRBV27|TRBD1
TGTGCCAGCAGTCTCACCCATCCGACAGGGGCCAGGCAAACCTTACAAGAGACCCAGTACTTC
CASSLTHPTGARQTLQETQYF
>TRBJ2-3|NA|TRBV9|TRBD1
TGTGCCAGCAGCGAAACCGGGACAGGGAATCCAGATACGCAGTATTTT
CASSETGTGNPDTQYF
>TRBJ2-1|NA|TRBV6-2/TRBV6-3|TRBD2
TGTGCCAGCAGTCCCCCCCGGTGGGTAGCGGGGGACACCTACAATGAGCAGTTCTTC
CASSPPRWVAGDTYNEQFF
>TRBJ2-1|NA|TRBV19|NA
TGTGCCAGTAGTATACCGGCTCCCGATTGGAATGAGCAGTTCTTC
CASSIPAPDWNEQFF
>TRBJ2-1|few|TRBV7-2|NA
TGTGCCAGCAGCTTAGCGCGGCAGGGAACCTACAATGAGCAGTTCTTC
CASSLARQGTYNEQFF
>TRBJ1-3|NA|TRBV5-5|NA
TGTGCCAGCAGCTTTGAGGGGCCGCCGACAGCCCGATTCTCTGGAAACACCATATATTTT
CASSFEGPPTARFSGNTIYF